This passage covers 10 T cell receptor beta chains from one sample sequenced in a study of lymphopenia after photon versus proton radiotherapy. The repertoire was sequenced with immunoSEQ multiplex PCR; TCRdb's copy has only in-frame clones and lacks some. The table records approximately 31,000 clones, approximately 80% of them present only once. Sample: peripheral blood, taken from a patient treated with proton-based radiotherapy. The source of these receptors is an older woman with pancreatic cancer.

V usage is TRBV5-1 and J usage is TRBJ2-5, with 8 bases aligning to TRBD1. The CDR3 covers 16 residues. With V trimmed by 0 bases and J by 2 bases, 6 bases remained unmatched. Germline assignment: CDR1 SGHRS and CDR2 YFSETQ. CDR3: CASSLETGTGQETQYF. The CDR3, as DNA: TGCGCCAGCAGCTTGGAAACGGGGACAGGACAAGAGACCCAGTACTTC. The entire variable domain, with the rest obtained from reference TRBV5-1 and TRBJ2-5, is as follows: KAGVTQTPRYLIKTRGQQVTLSCSPISGHRSVSWYQQTPGQGLQFLFEYFSETQRNKGNFPGRFSGRQFSNSRSEMNVSTLELGDSALYLCASSLETGTGQETQYFGPGTRLLVL.

The chain joins TRBV4-3 to TRBJ2-3; 7 positions agree with TRBD2. Losses at the gene ends were 1 base for V and 0 bases for J; bases not matched to a gene: 4. The CDR3 length is 16 residues. The germline V gene has CDR1 LGHNA and CDR2 YSLEER. Here the CDR3 DNA reads TGCGCCAGCAGCCAAGCGAGCGGGGCTAGCACAGATACGCAGTATTTT. It encodes CASSQASGASTDTQYF.

The CDR3 DNA reads TGTGCCAGCACCCACGACCGGGACAGGGTCCTTGGCTCCTACGAGCAGTACTTC. It encodes CASTHDRDRVLGSYEQYF. This chain connects TRBV28 to TRBJ2-5, with TRBD1 matching over 9 bases. The J call is doubtful: the DNA matches TRBJ2-7 better. Germline lookup yields CDR1 MDHEN and CDR2 SYDVKM. The CDR3 length is 18 residues.

The chain recombines TRBV4-1 with TRBJ2-3; D remains unclear. The length of the CDR3 is 13 residues. CDR1 and CDR2 from the germline V gene are MGHRA and YSYEKL. Between the trimmed V and J ends, which lost 6 bases and 6 bases, there was a span of 13 bases. CDR3 nucleotides: TGCGCCAGCAGTCCAGGACCGCAGGATACGCAGTATTTT. It encodes CASSPGPQDTQYF.

This sequence joins TRBV5-1 and TRBJ2-6; TRBD2 is a possible D gene (5 bases). CDR1 is SGHRS, CDR2 YFSETQ, per germline. V was pared by 0 bases and J by 2 bases, with 9 bases between. This CDR3 has 16 amino acids. The CDR3 region is CASSLARAAGANVLTF. The DNA for the CDR3 is TGCGCCAGCAGCTTGGCCCGAGCGGCTGGGGCCAACGTCCTGACTTTC.

J is TRBJ2-6 and V is TRBV5-1; unclear D gene. The V gene lost 1 base and the J gene lost 2 bases, with 10 bases spanning the gap. Germline V gene sequence: CDR1 SGHRS, CDR2 YFSETQ. The CDR3 is 16 residues long. The CDR3 DNA reads TGCGCCAGCAGCTTGTATCCGGTCGCTGGGGCCAACGTCCTGACTTTC. As protein: CASSLYPVAGANVLTF.

V usage is TRBV29-1 and J usage is TRBJ2-1; 12 nucleotides agree with TRBD2. This CDR3 is 15 amino acids long. V lost 2 bases and J lost 8; bases outside the gene matches: 7. Germline lookup yields CDR1 SQVTM and CDR2 ANQGSEA. This CDR3 is CSVEQWTSGIHEQFF. CDR3 nucleotide sequence: TGCAGCGTTGAACAGTGGACTAGCGGGATTCATGAGCAGTTCTTC.

This chain uses TRBV19 with TRBJ2-2, with 7 bases aligning to TRBD2. This CDR3 has 15 residues. V shed 11 bases and J 5 bases; nucleotides not matched to a gene: 14. CDR1 and CDR2 (germline): LNHDA, SQIVND (reference sequence). The CDR3 DNA sequence: TGTGCCGCCTCTATCGCGGGAGTTCAGACCGGGGAGCTGTTTTTT. Protein sequence: CAASIAGVQTGELFF.

The V gene is TRBV28, the J gene TRBJ1-5; D possibly corresponds to TRBD1 (5 bases). The germline V gene encodes CDR1 MDHEN and CDR2 SYDVKM. The CDR3 contains 16 residues. V lost 2 bases and J lost 6, with 17 bases in between. The CDR3 reads CASSLQGPQLAQPQHF. CDR3 DNA sequence: TGTGCCAGCAGTTTACAGGGTCCTCAATTGGCTCAGCCCCAGCATTTT.

This chain uses TRBV18 with TRBJ1-4; 9 positions match TRBD1. V was pared by 2 bases and J by 5 bases, with 3 bases of the junction left unmatched. There are 15 residues in the CDR3. The germline gives CDR1 KGHSH, CDR2 LQKENI. The CDR3 DNA reads as TGTGCCAGCTCACCAACCGGGACAGGGAATGAAAAACTGTTTTTT. This translates into CASSPTGTGNEKLFF.